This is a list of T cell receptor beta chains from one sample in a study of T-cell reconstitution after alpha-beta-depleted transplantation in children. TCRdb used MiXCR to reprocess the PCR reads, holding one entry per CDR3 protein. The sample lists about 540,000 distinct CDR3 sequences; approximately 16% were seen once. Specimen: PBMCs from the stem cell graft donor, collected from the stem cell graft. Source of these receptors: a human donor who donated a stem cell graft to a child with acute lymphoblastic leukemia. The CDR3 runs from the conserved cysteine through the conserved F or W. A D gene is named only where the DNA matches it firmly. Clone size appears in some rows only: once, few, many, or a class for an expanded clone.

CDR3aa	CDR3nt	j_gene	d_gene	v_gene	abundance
CASSQDRSSSNEQFF	TGCGCCAGCAGCCAAGACCGGTCCTCTAGCAATGAGCAGTTCTTC	TRBJ2-1	-	TRBV4-1	few
CSVAGSATHTTEQYF	TGCAGCGTTGCGGGCAGCGCGACCCATACGACCGAGCAGTACTTC	TRBJ2-7	-	TRBV29-1	-
CASSDGGLAYNEQFF	TGCGCCAGCAGTGACGGGGGGCTAGCCTACAATGAGCAGTTCTTC	TRBJ2-1	-	TRBV10-2	few
CASSQDRTSGATDTQYF	TGCGCCAGCAGCCAAGATCGGACTAGCGGAGCCACAGATACGCAGTATTTT	TRBJ2-3	TRBD2	TRBV4-1	-
CASSQESRARAFF	TGTGCCAGCAGCCAAGAAAGCAGGGCTAGGGCTTTCTTT	TRBJ1-1	-	TRBV3-1	-
CASSHPFSGGANVLTF	TGTGCCAGCAGCCACCCATTTAGTGGGGGGGCCAACGTCCTGACTTTC	TRBJ2-6	-	TRBV12-3/TRBV12-4	-
CSAAWGLRSPYEQYF	TGCAGTGCCGCTTGGGGGCTAAGAAGCCCCTACGAGCAGTACTTC	TRBJ2-7	-	TRBV20-1	-
CASIAWGRDANRLANEKLFF	TGCGCCAGCATCGCTTGGGGACGGGACGCCAACCGGTTAGCTAATGAAAAACTGTTTTTT	TRBJ1-4	-	TRBV5-1	-
CSARDLGRGSNQPQHF	TGCAGTGCTAGAGATCTCGGCAGGGGTAGCAATCAGCCCCAGCATTTT	TRBJ1-5	-	TRBV20-1	few
CASSVGVGYEQYF	TGTGCCAGCAGCGTAGGTGTGGGCTACGAGCAGTACTTC	TRBJ2-7	-	TRBV9	-
CASSLDGLQAEQYF	TGCGCCAGCAGCTTGGATGGACTCCAGGCAGAGCAGTACTTC	TRBJ2-7	-	TRBV5-1	few
CASSLLGELFF	TGTGCCAGCAGCTTATTGGGGGAGCTGTTTTTT	TRBJ2-2	-	TRBV7-8	-
CASSLGWGVLDTQYF	TGTGCCAGCAGCTTAGGATGGGGAGTCCTCGATACGCAGTATTTT	TRBJ2-3	-	TRBV7-8	-
CSARDWSTQETQYF	TGCAGTGCTAGAGATTGGTCAACCCAAGAGACCCAGTACTTC	TRBJ2-5	-	TRBV20-1	few
CASSLVSEAAGYTF	TGTGCCAGCAGCTTAGTGTCCGAGGCGGCCGGCTACACCTTC	TRBJ1-2	-	TRBV7-9	-
CSASVGLAGLLPYEQYF	TGCAGTGCTAGTGTGGGACTAGCGGGTCTCCTGCCCTACGAGCAGTACTTC	TRBJ2-7	TRBD2	TRBV20-1	-
CASSTHTTDTQYF	TGTGCCAGCTCAACACACACCACAGATACGCAGTATTTT	TRBJ2-3	-	TRBV18	-